This T cell receptor (beta chain) was sequenced in a study of blood T cell repertoires in COVID-19. In the study overall: Whether acute or convalescent, the COVID-19 samples came from the United States, Italy and Spain. PBMCs, B-cell-depleted T cells, or T cells were the source of the cDNA or gDNA that made up the material.

In the original processing: Amplification of reference gene primers was used by the study to estimate nucleated cell counts. Here immunoSEQ multiplex PCR was the method, and the copy in TCRdb shows in-frame clones only, minus some. For V, J and clone size, that table is used; D and trimming come from the DNA. The table records around 270,000 clones, roughly 89% of them present only once. The V end lost 6 bases, the J end lost 3 bases, and 3 bases lay between the germline ends. This CDR3 region has 11 residues. The V gene's germline CDR1 is MDHEN and CDR2 SYDVKM. The source of this sequence is a woman in her thirties or forties who had recovered from COVID-19. V usage is TRBV28 and J usage is TRBJ1-5; no firm D call. The material sequenced was peripheral blood. As DNA, the CDR3 is TGTGCCAGCAGCTTCAATCAGCCCCAGCATTTT. Its translation: CASSFNQPQHF. Full variable domain (missing parts from reference TRBV28 and TRBJ1-5): DVKVTQSSRYLVKRTGEKVFLECVQDMDHENMFWYRQDPGLGLRLIYFSYDVKMKEKGDIPEGYSVSREKKERFSLILESASTNQTSMYLCASSFNQPQHFGDGTRLSIL.